This T cell receptor (beta chain) is from a study of molecular identifiers for immune sequencing clone quantification. Isolation of naive CD8 T cells was achieved by sorting on a CD8+CD4-CCR7+CD45RA+ phenotype. This clonotype was observed many times. Its specificity is unknown. The use of previously described methods and listed TCR primers produced the bulk TCR libraries. TCRdb analysed the PCR reads with MiXCR anew, one entry per CDR3 protein. In the table there are 35,000 to 40,000 distinct CDR3 sequences, about a fifth of which are singletons. Study-level results: Clones above 20 RNA copies contained over 98% of effector molecules but under 1% of naive ones.

This CDR3 is 16 amino acids long. Germline values: CDR1 MNHEY, CDR2 SMNVEV (reference sequence). The V and J ends lost 3 bases and 4 bases, in that order; junction bases with no gene match: 7. The receptor was isolated from a human donor in good health. Some libraries in this study had Jurkat cell RNA spiked in. Sequencing was carried out using naive CD8+ T cells from blood, with Jurkat cell RNA spiked in. The subset was: FACS-sorted CD8+CD4-CCR7+CD45RA+ naive T cells. The rearrangement joins TRBV27 to TRBJ2-1; 9 bases line up with TRBD2. This CDR3 reads CASSLASGDRYNEQFF. The CDR3 bases are TGTGCCAGCAGTTTGGCTAGCGGGGATCGGTACAATGAGCAGTTCTTC.